This entry lists 2 T cell receptor beta chains sequenced from one sample in a study of blood T cell repertoires in COVID-19. Using immunoSEQ multiplex PCR, the repertoire was profiled, and TCRdb retains in-frame clones only, with some absent. Among approximately 150,000 clones listed, 88% were seen once. Input material: peripheral blood. The source of these receptors is a human donor with COVID-19, enrolled during active disease. The donor label of this sample is uncertain.

The CDR3 loop is CASSPGLGGYGYTF. CDR3 in DNA: TGCGCCAGCAGCCCAGGCCTGGGGGGCTATGGCTACACCTTC. The chain couples TRBV5-1 to TRBJ1-2, with a possible D match to TRBD1 (5 bases). The CDR3 loop spans 14 amino acids. Germline assignment: CDR1 SGHRS and CDR2 YFSETQ. Trimming removed 4 bases at V and 4 bases at J, with 14 bases between.

The chain links TRBV2 to TRBJ1-3; D is unresolved. CDR1 is SNHLY, CDR2 FYNNEI, per germline. The V and J ends lost 6 bases and 0 bases respectively, with 9 bases between them. This CDR3 is 14 amino acids long. This CDR3 is CASRRLSSGNTIYF. CDR3 sequence (DNA): TGTGCCAGCAGGAGACTCAGCTCTGGAAACACCATATATTTT.